Listed below are T cell receptor beta chains from one sample, sequenced in a study of T-cell reconstitution after alpha-beta-depleted transplantation in children. TCRdb re-called the PCR reads with MiXCR, one entry per CDR3 protein. The sample contains 200,000 to 300,000 distinct CDR3 sequences, roughly 24% of which appear only once. The sequencing here drew on PBMCs, taken before TCRalphabeta/CD19-depleted stem cell transplant. These receptors all stem from a girl aged 2 to 10 with Fanconi anemia, due to receive a stem cell transplant. Each CDR3 is given with its conserved first and last residue. D genes are given only for firm matches. For some rows the clone size is stated as once, few or many, or as a class when expanded; others skip it.

D gene,CDR3 length,J gene,V gene,clone size,CDR3 DNA,CDR3 protein
-,13,TRBJ2-7,TRBV20-1,few,TGCAGTGCTAGTGGGTCTGGGCACGTAGAGCAGTACTTC,CSASGSGHVEQYF
-,9,TRBJ1-2,TRBV29-1,few,TGCAGCGCCACCCCTGGCTACACCTTC,CSATPGYTF
-,16,TRBJ2-2,TRBV7-2,-,TGTGCCAGCAGCCAACACCTCGGGCTGGGATCCGGGGAGCTGTTTTTT,CASSQHLGLGSGELFF
-,14,TRBJ2-1,TRBV5-1,-,TGCGCCAGCAGCCTGAACTACCCTAGGAATGAGCAGTTCTTC,CASSLNYPRNEQFF
TRBD1,13,TRBJ1-3,TRBV20-1,-,TGCAGTGCTGCCGACAGGGTGGGAAACACCATATATTTT,CSAADRVGNTIYF
TRBD1,11,TRBJ2-7,TRBV29-1,many,TGCAGCGTGGGACAGGCCTACGAGCAGTACTTC,CSVGQAYEQYF
TRBD1,17,TRBJ2-1,TRBV16,-,TGTGCCAGCAGCCAATTTCTAGGACAGGACTCCTACAATGAGCAGTTCTTC,CASSQFLGQDSYNEQFF
-,15,TRBJ2-3,TRBV6-1,-,TGTGCCAGCAGTCGGGACCGTCCTAAGACAGATACGCAGTATTTT,CASSRDRPKTDTQYF
-,15,TRBJ2-3,TRBV20-1,many,TGCAGTGCTAGAGATTCTAGCCGCCCCCCAGATACGCAGTATTTT,CSARDSSRPPDTQYF
-,14,TRBJ2-1,TRBV7-2,many,TGTGCCAGCAGCTTCGTAATTGGGTACAATGAGCAGTTCTTC,CASSFVIGYNEQFF
-,14,TRBJ1-1,TRBV11-2,few,TGTGCCAGCAGCGTAACAGGGAGAAGTACTGAAGCTTTCTTT,CASSVTGRSTEAFF
-,16,TRBJ1-1,TRBV6-1,-,TGTGCCAGCAGTGGGGGGGGGGTTGGACTGAACACTGAAGCTTTCTTT,CASSGGGVGLNTEAFF
-,14,TRBJ2-3,TRBV7-8,few,TGTGCCAGCAGCATTCTGACGTATGCTGATACGCAGTATTTT,CASSILTYADTQYF